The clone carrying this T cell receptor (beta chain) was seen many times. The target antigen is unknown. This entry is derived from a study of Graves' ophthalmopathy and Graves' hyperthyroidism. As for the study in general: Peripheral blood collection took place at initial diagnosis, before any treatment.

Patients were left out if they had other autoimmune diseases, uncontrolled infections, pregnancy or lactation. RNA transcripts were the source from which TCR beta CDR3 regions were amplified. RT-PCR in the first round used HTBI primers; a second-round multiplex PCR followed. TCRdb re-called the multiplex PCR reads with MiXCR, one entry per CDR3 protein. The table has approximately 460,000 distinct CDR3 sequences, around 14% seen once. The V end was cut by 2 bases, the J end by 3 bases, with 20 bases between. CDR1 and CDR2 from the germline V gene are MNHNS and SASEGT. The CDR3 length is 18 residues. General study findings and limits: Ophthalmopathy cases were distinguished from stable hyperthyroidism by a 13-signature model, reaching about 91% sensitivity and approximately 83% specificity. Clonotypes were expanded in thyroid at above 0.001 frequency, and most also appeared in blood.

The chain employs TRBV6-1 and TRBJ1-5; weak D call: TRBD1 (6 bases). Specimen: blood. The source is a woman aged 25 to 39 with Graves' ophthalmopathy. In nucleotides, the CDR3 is TGTGCCAGCAGTGAACCGAGCCGCCTGGGGGCCTACAATCAGCCCCAGCATTTT. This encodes CASSEPSRLGAYNQPQHF.